Each of the 26 T cell receptor beta chains below was sequenced from the same sample in a study of blood T cell repertoires in COVID-19. The table came from immunoSEQ multiplex PCR; TCRdb's copy has only in-frame clones and leaves some out. The sample holds some 530,000 clones; around 85% are singletons and the top ten take around 7.9%. The sample was PBMCs or T cells enriched from blood (not recorded which). The receptors derive from an older woman who had recovered from COVID-19.

The chain links TRBV28 to TRBJ2-1; the match to TRBD2 covers 8 bases. Trimming at V came to 1 base and at J to 4 bases, leaving 6 bases not matched to a gene. The CDR3 consists of 16 residues. Germline CDR1 MDHEN, CDR2 SYDVKM. This CDR3 is CASSLFAGGTYNEQFF. Written as DNA, the CDR3 is TGTGCCAGCAGTTTATTCGCGGGGGGCACATACAATGAGCAGTTCTTC.

V gene TRBV3-1 (or the pseudogene TRBV3-2) combines with J gene TRBJ1-6; TRBD1 might be the D (5 bases). Germline V lookup: CDR1 LGHDT, CDR2 YNNKEL (reference sequence). Trimming cost V 0 bases and J 13 bases, with 7 bases left between them. The CDR3 sequence is 12 residues long. The CDR3 region is CASSQDKGPLHF. The CDR3 nucleotides read TGTGCCAGCAGCCAAGATAAGGGGCCCCTCCACTTT.

The CDR3: CASSHGAAALHF. CDR3 nucleotides: TGTGCCAGCTCCCACGGCGCGGCAGCTCTCCACTTT. The rearrangement uses TRBV7-9 and TRBJ1-6; D not resolved. CDR3 length: 12 amino acids. The V gene's germline CDR1 is SEHNR and CDR2 FQNEAQ (reference sequence). Trimming cost V 8 bases and J 16 bases, with 18 bases left between them.

The CDR3 reads CASSLLDTVNTEAFF. CDR3 DNA: TGCGCCAGCAGCTTGCTTGATACAGTGAACACTGAAGCTTTCTTT. This chain joins TRBV5-1 and TRBJ1-1; no reliable D call. V gave up 1 base and J gave up 0 bases, with 10 bases separating them. In germline, CDR1 is SGHRS, CDR2 YFSETQ. This CDR3 region has 15 residues.

This chain links TRBV2 with TRBJ1-6; no definite D call. V dropped 2 bases and J dropped 10 bases, with 12 bases sitting between them. Germline V lookup: CDR1 SNHLY, CDR2 FYNNEI. This CDR3 has 14 residues. The CDR3 is CASSENRGDSPLHF. Here the CDR3 DNA reads TGTGCCAGCAGTGAAAACCGGGGAGACTCACCCCTCCACTTT.

The chain is built from TRBV18 and TRBJ2-2; D ambiguous. The CDR3 runs 17 residues. Trimming stripped 3 bases from V and 3 bases from J, with 17 bases between. From germline, CDR1 is KGHSH and CDR2 LQKENI. Written as DNA, the CDR3 is TGTGCCAGCTCACCGCCCGGCAGAGGTTTATACACCGGGGAGCTGTTTTTT. This encodes CASSPPGRGLYTGELFF.

The chain uses TRBV24-1 and TRBJ2-7; possibly TRBD1 for D (6 bases). The V and J ends lost 5 bases and 5 bases respectively, with 9 bases between them. Germline V gene sequence: CDR1 KGHDR, CDR2 SFDVKD. This CDR3 comprises 12 residues. The CDR3 sequence: CATSGWDNEQYF. In nucleotides, the CDR3 is TGTGCCACCAGTGGCTGGGACAACGAGCAGTACTTC.

The chain uses TRBV24-1 and TRBJ1-5, with D tentatively TRBD1 (6 bases). Trimming stripped 1 base from V and 5 bases from J, with 14 bases between. Per germline, CDR1 KGHDR and CDR2 SFDVKD. The CDR3 length is 16 residues. The CDR3 is CATSDLQGPLDQPQHF. The CDR3 DNA reads as TGTGCCACCAGTGATTTACAGGGCCCTCTCGATCAGCCCCAGCATTTT.

This rearrangement joins TRBV30 to TRBJ1-1; 8 bases fit TRBD1. V lost 6 bases and J lost 6; bases outside the gene matches: 6. This CDR3 is 12 amino acids long. Germline loops: CDR1 GTSNPN, CDR2 SVGIG (reference sequence). The CDR3 DNA follows: TGTGCCTGTGGACAGGGTGGGTCTGAAGCTTTCTTT. Encoded protein: CACGQGGSEAFF.

The V and J genes are TRBV24-1 and TRBJ2-6, with 7 bases identical to TRBD1. CDR3 size: 16 residues. With 5 bases clipped from V and 4 bases from J, the junction kept 7 bases outside the gene matches. CDR1 KGHDR and CDR2 SFDVKD come from the germline V gene. The CDR3 loop reads CATSAPGQAGANVLTF. CDR3 in DNA: TGTGCCACCAGTGCTCCCGGACAGGCAGGGGCCAACGTCCTGACTTTC.

This chain joins TRBV5-1 and TRBJ2-2; TRBD1 agrees at 7 bases. Germline CDR1 reads SGHRS; CDR2 reads YFSETQ. The CDR3 contains 13 residues. Germline trimming cut 7 bases from V and 6 bases from J; bases unmatched to any gene: 6. CDR3 in DNA: TGCGCCAGCTCCCGGGACAGCCCCGGGGAGCTGTTTTTT. It specifies CASSRDSPGELFF.

The chain recombines TRBV12-1 with TRBJ2-3; TRBD1 reflects the table's D call only, with no check against the DNA. TRBV12-1 is a recognized pseudogene. The CDR3 covers 19 residues. CDR3 coding DNA: TGTGCCAGCAGCTTTGGGCCAACTACGGACAGGGGAGGGACAGATACGCAGTATTTT. It translates to CASSFGPTTDRGGTDTQYF.

The rearrangement links TRBV29-1 to TRBJ1-4, with 7 bases lining up with TRBD1. This CDR3 comprises 14 residues. Germline V gives CDR1 SQVTM, CDR2 ANQGSEA. Trimming cost V 6 bases and J 4 bases; bases outside gene matches: 8. The DNA of the CDR3 is TGCAGCGTGGGGAAGACAGGGCTTAATGAAAAACTGTTTTTT. Protein sequence: CSVGKTGLNEKLFF.

V is TRBV9 and J is TRBJ2-6; D is unresolved. Germline CDR1 and CDR2: SGDLS and YYNGEE. The ends were cut back, 2 bases at V and 0 bases at J, with 3 bases in the middle. This CDR3 region has 14 residues. CDR3 bases: TGTGCCAGCAGCGTGAGCTCTGGGGCCAACGTCCTGACTTTC. It is translated as CASSVSSGANVLTF.

V is TRBV3-1 (or the pseudogene TRBV3-2) and J is TRBJ2-7; TRBD2 might be the D (5 bases). This CDR3 comprises 14 residues. Per the germline V gene, CDR1 is LGHDT and CDR2 is YNNKEL (reference sequence). V lost 4 bases and J 4 bases, leaving 14 bases between the germline ends. The CDR3 reads CASSPTWESYEQYF. The CDR3 DNA follows: TGTGCCAGCAGCCCAACGTGGGAGTCGTACGAGCAGTACTTC.

The rearrangement uses TRBV7-9 and TRBJ1-3; D unclear. The CDR3 consists of 14 residues. V was cut by 2 bases and J by 0 bases, with 5 bases left in between. Germline lookup yields CDR1 SEHNR and CDR2 FQNEAQ (reference sequence). For the CDR3, the DNA is TGTGCCAGCAGCTTAAGTAGCTCTGGAAACACCATATATTTT. This encodes CASSLSSSGNTIYF.

The chain employs TRBV5-1 and TRBJ1-2; D may be TRBD1 (5 bases). CDR1 is SGHRS, CDR2 YFSETQ, per germline. There are 14 residues in the CDR3. V lost 3 bases and J lost 4, with 13 bases in between. The CDR3 DNA follows: TGCGCCAGCAGCTCAGGACAATCCATCTATGGCTACACCTTC. It translates to CASSSGQSIYGYTF.

The rearrangement uses TRBV9 and TRBJ1-3; 7 bases align to TRBD1. The CDR3 has 15 amino acids. Germline-derived CDR1 and CDR2 are SGDLS and YYNGEE. After removal of 3 bases from V and 0 bases from J, the junction contained 3 bases not matched to a gene. The CDR3 nucleotides read TGTGCCAGCAGCGCCCGGGACAGCTCTGGAAACACCATATATTTT. It codes for CASSARDSSGNTIYF.

On this clone: The same CDR3 can be traced to other DNA sequences in this sample. The chain couples TRBV5-5 to TRBJ1-5; D is uncertain. The germline gives CDR1 SGHKS, CDR2 YYEKEE (reference sequence). Trimming left V 0 bases short and J 0 bases short, with 4 bases between. The length of the CDR3 is 14 residues. The CDR3 region has the DNA TGTGCCAGCAGCTTGGACAGTAGCAATCAGCCCCAGCATTTT. This gives the protein CASSLDSSNQPQHF.

This chain links TRBV4-1 with TRBJ1-3, with a tentative D call TRBD1 (6 bases). This CDR3 comprises 17 residues. Germline assignment: CDR1 MGHRA and CDR2 YSYEKL. Trimming stripped 3 bases from V and 0 bases from J, with 15 bases between. The CDR3 DNA is TGCGCCAGCAGCCAGGTGGACAGCCATTTCTCTGGAAACACCATATATTTT. Translation gives CASSQVDSHFSGNTIYF.

V gene TRBV25-1 combines with J gene TRBJ2-5; 7 nucleotides agree with TRBD1. CDR1 MGHDK and CDR2 SYGVNS come from the germline V gene. The CDR3 totals 15 residues. J was trimmed by 4 bases and V by 5 bases; bases with no gene match: 10. CDR3 in DNA: TGTGCCAGCAGTCTGCGGACAGGATCGTTAGAGACCCAGTACTTC. It codes for CASSLRTGSLETQYF.

The chain combines TRBV5-8 with TRBJ1-5; maybe TRBD1 (6 bases). The V end was cut by 1 base, the J end by 1 base, with 12 bases between. CDR1 and CDR2 (germline): SGHTS, YDEGEE. The length of the CDR3 is 16 residues. CDR3 nucleotide sequence: TGTGCCAGCAGCTTGCGGCCTACAGGGAGCAATCAGCCCCAGCATTTT. Encoded protein: CASSLRPTGSNQPQHF.

The chain recombines TRBV11-2 with TRBJ2-1, with D unclear. Germline values: CDR1 SGHAT, CDR2 FQNNGV. Trimming took 2 bases from V and 0 from J, leaving 11 bases between them. This CDR3 is 16 amino acids long. The DNA for the CDR3 is TGTGCCAGCAGCTTATCGAGTCTATTCTCCTACAATGAGCAGTTCTTC. This translates into CASSLSSLFSYNEQFF.

The chain is built from TRBV7-9 and TRBJ2-3, with D possibly TRBD2 on 5 matching bases. CDR3 length equals 14 residues. Trimming removed 5 bases at V and 5 bases at J, with 14 bases between. Per germline, CDR1 SEHNR and CDR2 FQNEAQ (reference sequence). The CDR3 sequence is CASSVSIGGDTQYF. In nucleotides, the CDR3 is TGTGCCAGCAGCGTATCAATAGGAGGAGATACGCAGTATTTT.

The chain recombines TRBV18 with TRBJ1-5, with 8 bases matching TRBD1. The CDR3 has 15 amino acids. Germline CDR1 KGHSH, CDR2 LQKENI. V was clipped by 4 bases and J by 4 bases; unmatched bases: 6. The CDR3 region is CASSQTGDRNQPQHF. CDR3 nucleotides: TGTGCCAGCTCACAGACAGGGGACAGAAATCAGCCCCAGCATTTT.

This clone appeared a few times. The V call is TRBV9, the J call TRBJ1-2, with TRBD1 as a possible D gene (6 bases). V was pared by 1 base and J by 0 bases, with 10 bases between. Germline V lookup: CDR1 SGDLS, CDR2 YYNGEE. The CDR3 runs to 15 residues. DNA for the CDR3: TGTGCCAGCAGCGTACAGGGGTTCCCTAACTATGGCTACACCTTC. It codes for CASSVQGFPNYGYTF.